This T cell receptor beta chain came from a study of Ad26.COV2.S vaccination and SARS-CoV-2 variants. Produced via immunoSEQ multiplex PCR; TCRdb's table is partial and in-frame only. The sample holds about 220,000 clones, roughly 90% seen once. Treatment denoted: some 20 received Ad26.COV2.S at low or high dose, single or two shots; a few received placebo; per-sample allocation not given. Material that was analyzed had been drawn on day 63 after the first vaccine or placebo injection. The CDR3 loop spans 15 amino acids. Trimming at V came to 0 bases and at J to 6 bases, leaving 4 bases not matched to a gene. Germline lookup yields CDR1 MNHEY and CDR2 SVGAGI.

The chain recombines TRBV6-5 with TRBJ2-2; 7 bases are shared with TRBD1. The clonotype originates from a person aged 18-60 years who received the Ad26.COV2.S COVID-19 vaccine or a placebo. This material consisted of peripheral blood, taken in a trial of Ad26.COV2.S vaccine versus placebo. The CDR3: CASSYSRQGAGELFF. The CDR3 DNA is TGTGCCAGCAGTTACTCACGGCAGGGGGCCGGGGAGCTGTTTTTT.